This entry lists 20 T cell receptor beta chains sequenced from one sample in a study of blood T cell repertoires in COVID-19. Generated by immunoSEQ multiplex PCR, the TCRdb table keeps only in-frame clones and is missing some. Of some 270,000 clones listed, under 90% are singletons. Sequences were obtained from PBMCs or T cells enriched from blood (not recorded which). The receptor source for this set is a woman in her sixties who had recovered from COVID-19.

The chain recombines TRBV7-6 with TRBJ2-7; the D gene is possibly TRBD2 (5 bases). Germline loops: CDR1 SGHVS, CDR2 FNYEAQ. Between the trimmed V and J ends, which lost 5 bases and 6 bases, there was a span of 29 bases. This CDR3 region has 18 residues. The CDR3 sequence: CASSPREGSFSAVSEQYF. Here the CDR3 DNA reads TGTGCCAGCAGCCCTCGGGAAGGGAGTTTTTCCGCCGTGTCCGAGCAGTACTTC. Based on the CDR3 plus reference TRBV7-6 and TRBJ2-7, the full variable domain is GAGVSQSPRYKVTKRGQDVALRCDPISGHVSLYWYRQALGQGPEFLTYFNYEAQQDKSGLPNDRFSAERPEGSISTLTIQRTEQRDSAMYRCASSPREGSFSAVSEQYFGPGTRLTVT.

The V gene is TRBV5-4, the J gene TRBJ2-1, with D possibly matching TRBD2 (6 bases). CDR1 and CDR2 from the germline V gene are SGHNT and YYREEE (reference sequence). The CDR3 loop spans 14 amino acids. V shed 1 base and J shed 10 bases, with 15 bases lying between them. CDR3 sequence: CASSLSSDGDEQFF. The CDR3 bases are TGTGCCAGCAGCTTGTCTAGCGACGGTGACGAGCAGTTCTTC.

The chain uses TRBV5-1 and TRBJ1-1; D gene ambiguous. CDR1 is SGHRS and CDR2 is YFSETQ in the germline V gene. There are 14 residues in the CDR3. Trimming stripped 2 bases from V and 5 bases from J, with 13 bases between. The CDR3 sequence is CASSLLGLLTEAFF. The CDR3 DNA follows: TGCGCCAGCAGCTTACTAGGTCTGTTGACTGAAGCTTTCTTT.

CDR3 sequence reads: CASSRQGRNTIYF. CDR3 nucleotides: TGTGCCAGCAGCCGACAGGGGAGAAACACCATATATTTT. The V gene is TRBV6-5, the J gene TRBJ1-3; 8 nucleotides match TRBD1. CDR1 and CDR2 (germline): MNHEY, SVGAGI. This CDR3 is 13 amino acids long. After removal of 6 bases from V and 5 bases from J, the junction contained 3 bases not matched to a gene.

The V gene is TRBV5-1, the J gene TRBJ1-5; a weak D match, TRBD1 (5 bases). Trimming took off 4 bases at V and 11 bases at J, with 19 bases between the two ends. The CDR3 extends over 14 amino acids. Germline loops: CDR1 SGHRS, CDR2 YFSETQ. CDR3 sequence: CASSLGEGLSAQHF. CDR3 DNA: TGCGCCAGCAGCCTAGGGGAGGGATTGTCGGCCCAGCATTTT.

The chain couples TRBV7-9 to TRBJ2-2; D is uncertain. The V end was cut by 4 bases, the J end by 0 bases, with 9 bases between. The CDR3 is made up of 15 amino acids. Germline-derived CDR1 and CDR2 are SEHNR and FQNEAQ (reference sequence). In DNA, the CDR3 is TGTGCCAGCAGCTCAGCGTTAACGAACACCGGGGAGCTGTTTTTT. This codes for CASSSALTNTGELFF.

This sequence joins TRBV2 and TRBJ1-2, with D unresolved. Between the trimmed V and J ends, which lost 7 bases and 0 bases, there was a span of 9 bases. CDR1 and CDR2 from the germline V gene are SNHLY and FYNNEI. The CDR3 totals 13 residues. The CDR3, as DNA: TGTGCCAGCATATACAGAGCTAACTATGGCTACACCTTC. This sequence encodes CASIYRANYGYTF. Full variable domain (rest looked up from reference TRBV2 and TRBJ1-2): EPEVTQTPSHQVTQMGQEVILRCVPISNHLYFYWYRQILGQKVEFLVSFYNNEISEKSEIFDDQFSVERPDGSNFTLKIRSTKLEDSAMYFCASIYRANYGYTFGSGTRLTVV.

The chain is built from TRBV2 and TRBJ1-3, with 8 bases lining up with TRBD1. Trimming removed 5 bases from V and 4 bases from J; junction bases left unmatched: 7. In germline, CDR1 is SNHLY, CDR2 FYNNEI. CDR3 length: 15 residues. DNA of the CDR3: TGTGCCAGCAGTTCCCAGGGGGCGCCAGGAAACACCATATATTTT. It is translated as CASSSQGAPGNTIYF.

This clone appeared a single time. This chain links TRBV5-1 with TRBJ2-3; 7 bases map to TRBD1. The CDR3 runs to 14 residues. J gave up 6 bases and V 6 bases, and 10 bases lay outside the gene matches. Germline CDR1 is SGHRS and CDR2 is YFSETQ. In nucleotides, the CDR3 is TGCGCCAGCATGGGGACAGCCAGAATGGATACGCAGTATTTT. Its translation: CASMGTARMDTQYF.

This CDR3 reads CASSLSPGNYGYTF. The CDR3 bases are TGCGCCAGCAGCTTATCCCCAGGCAACTATGGCTACACCTTC. V and J are TRBV5-1 and TRBJ1-2; no reliable D call. Trimming stripped 2 bases from V and 2 bases from J, with 10 bases between. Germline values: CDR1 SGHRS, CDR2 YFSETQ. The length of the CDR3 is 14 residues.

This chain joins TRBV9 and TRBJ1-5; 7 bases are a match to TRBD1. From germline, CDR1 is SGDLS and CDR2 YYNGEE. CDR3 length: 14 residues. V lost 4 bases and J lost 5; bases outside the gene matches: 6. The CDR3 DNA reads TGTGCCAGCAGCCCATGGGACAGCCATCAGCCCCAGCATTTT. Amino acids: CASSPWDSHQPQHF.

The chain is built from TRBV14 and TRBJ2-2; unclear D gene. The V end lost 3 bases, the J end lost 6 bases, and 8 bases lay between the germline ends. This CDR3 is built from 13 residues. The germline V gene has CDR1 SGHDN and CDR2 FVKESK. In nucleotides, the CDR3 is TGTGCCAGCAGCCAGTCCTCAGCCGGGGAGCTGTTTTTT. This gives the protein CASSQSSAGELFF.

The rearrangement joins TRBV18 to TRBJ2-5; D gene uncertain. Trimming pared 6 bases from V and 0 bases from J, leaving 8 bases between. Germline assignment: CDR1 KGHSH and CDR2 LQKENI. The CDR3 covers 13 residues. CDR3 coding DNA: TGTGCCAGCTCCGGGTCGAACCAAGAGACCCAGTACTTC. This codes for CASSGSNQETQYF.

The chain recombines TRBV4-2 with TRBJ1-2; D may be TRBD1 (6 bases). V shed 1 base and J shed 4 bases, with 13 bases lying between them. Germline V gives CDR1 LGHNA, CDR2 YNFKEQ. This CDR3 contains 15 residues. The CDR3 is CASSQVSGVSYGYTF. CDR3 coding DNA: TGTGCCAGCAGCCAAGTTTCAGGGGTGAGCTATGGCTACACCTTC.

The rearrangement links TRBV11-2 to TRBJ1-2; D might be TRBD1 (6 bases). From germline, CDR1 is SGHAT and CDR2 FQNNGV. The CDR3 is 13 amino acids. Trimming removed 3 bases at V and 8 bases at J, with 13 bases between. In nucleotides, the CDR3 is TGTGCCAGCAGCTTCACAGGGTTAGGAGGCTACACCTTC. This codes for CASSFTGLGGYTF.

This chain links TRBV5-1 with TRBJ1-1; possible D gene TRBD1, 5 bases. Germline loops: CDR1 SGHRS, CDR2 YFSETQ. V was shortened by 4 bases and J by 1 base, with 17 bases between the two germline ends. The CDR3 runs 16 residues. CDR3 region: CASSPPLDSPNTEAFF. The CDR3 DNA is TGCGCCAGCAGCCCACCCCTTGACAGCCCGAACACTGAAGCTTTCTTT.

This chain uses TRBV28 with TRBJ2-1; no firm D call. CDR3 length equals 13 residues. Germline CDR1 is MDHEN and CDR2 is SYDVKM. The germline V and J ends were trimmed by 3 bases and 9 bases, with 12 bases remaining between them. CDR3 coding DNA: TGTGCCAGCAGTTTGTACTCCACCCGTGAGCAGTTCTTC. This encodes CASSLYSTREQFF.

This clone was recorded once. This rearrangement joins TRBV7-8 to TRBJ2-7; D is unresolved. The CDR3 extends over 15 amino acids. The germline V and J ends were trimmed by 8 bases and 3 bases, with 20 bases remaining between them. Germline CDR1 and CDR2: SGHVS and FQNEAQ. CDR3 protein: CASSPSFLMYYEQYF. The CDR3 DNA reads TGTGCCAGCTCTCCGAGCTTCCTTATGTACTACGAGCAGTACTTC.

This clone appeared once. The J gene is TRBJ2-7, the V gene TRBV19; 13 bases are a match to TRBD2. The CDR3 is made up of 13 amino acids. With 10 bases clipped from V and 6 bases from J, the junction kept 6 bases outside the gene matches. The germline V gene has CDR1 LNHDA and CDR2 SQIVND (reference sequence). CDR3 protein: CATRTSGRGEQYF. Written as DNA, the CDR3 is TGTGCCACCCGGACTAGCGGGAGAGGCGAGCAGTACTTC.

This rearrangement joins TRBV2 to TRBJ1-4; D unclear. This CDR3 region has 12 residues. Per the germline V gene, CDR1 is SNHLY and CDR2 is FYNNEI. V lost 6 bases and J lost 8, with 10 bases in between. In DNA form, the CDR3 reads TGTGCCAGCAGCCCTAACAGCGAAAAACTGTTTTTT. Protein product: CASSPNSEKLFF.